This TCR beta chain appears in the sequencing data of a study of CD8 T cells in ankylosing spondylitis. Study outcomes and limitations: Apparently characteristic of ankylosing spondylitis blood was a TCR beta motif (eight highly homologous variants).

This clonotype was seen at least ten times. Its antigen is still unknown. MiXCR was run by TCRdb on the 5' RACE reads, yielding one entry per CDR3 protein. The table shows under 10,000 distinct CDR3 sequences, with roughly 3.9% occurring only once. V was pared by 3 bases and J by 2 bases, with 1 base of the junction left unmatched. The CDR3 has 14 residues. The V gene's germline CDR1 is SGDLS and CDR2 YYNGEE. The sample taken for sequencing was blood, either unsorted or a sorted T cell fraction (not recorded which). V gene TRBV9 combines with J gene TRBJ1-2, with 10 nucleotides matching TRBD1. The sequence was obtained from a female donor with ankylosing spondylitis or in good health (not recorded which). For the CDR3, the DNA is TGTGCCAGCAGCGCGGACAGGGGGAACTATGGCTACACCTTC. Protein product: CASSADRGNYGYTF.